A single sample is the source of the 8 T cell receptor beta chains below, sequenced in a study of cytomegalovirus exposure and HLA in healthy donors (dated by TCRdb to about 2017). Library preparation used the immunoSEQ multiplex PCR assay. A mixture of 60 forward primers for TCR Vbeta segments and 13 reverse primers for TCR Jbeta segments was used in the multiplex PCR. Imported from immuneACCESS, the table was reduced by TCRdb to in-frame sequences with V and J called. These copies leave out some clones; in studies compared against another copy, an unresolved V gene accounts for under half, and the cause of the remainder is not known. This sample holds some 130,000 clones; around three quarters were observed only once. The ten top clones hold approximately 4.3% of the sample. Sequenced input: PBMCs. These receptors were collected from a man aged 30 to 39 in good health.

The CDR3 spells CASSLGLLAGKDTQYF. CDR3 DNA: TGTGCCAGCAGCTTAGGCCTTCTAGCGGGAAAAGATACGCAGTATTTT. This chain connects TRBV11-2 to TRBJ2-3; the match to TRBD2 covers 9 bases. Unmatched junction bases numbered 7, after V lost 1 base and J lost 5 bases. From germline, CDR1 is SGHAT and CDR2 FQNNGV. This CDR3 region has 16 residues.

V usage is TRBV23-1 and J usage is TRBJ2-5; 8 bases are shared with TRBD1. The J call may be mistaken, given a closer DNA end match to TRBJ2-7. TRBV23-1 is an ORF, and what it does is uncertain. CDR3 size: 14 residues. The CDR3 sequence: CASSQSHRGYEQYF. The DNA of the CDR3 is TGCGCCAGCAGTCAATCTCACAGGGGGTACGAGCAGTACTTC.

The CDR3 sequence: CASSGTSSDTQYF. Here the CDR3 DNA reads TGTGCCAGCAGTGGGACTAGCTCAGATACGCAGTATTTT. The gene calls are TRBV2 and TRBJ2-3; TRBD2 matches 8 bases. The CDR3 is 13 residues long. V lost 4 bases, J lost 4 bases, and 1 base stayed unmatched. Germline lookup yields CDR1 SNHLY and CDR2 FYNNEI. The whole variable domain, remainder taken from reference TRBV2 and TRBJ2-3, is EPEVTQTPSHQVTQMGQEVILRCVPISNHLYFYWYRQILGQKVEFLVSFYNNEISEKSEIFDDQFSVERPDGSNFTLKIRSTKLEDSAMYFCASSGTSSDTQYFGPGTRLTVL.

This clone was seen only a few times. One end of the junction varies from germline; a read error may be responsible. This sequence joins TRBV7-2 and TRBJ1-2; the D gene is possibly TRBD1 (5 bases). CDR1 is SGHTA and CDR2 is FQGNSA in the germline V gene. The CDR3 totals 12 residues. This chain's CDR3 is CASSLVEGWRAF. CDR3 nucleotide sequence: TGTGCCAGCAGCTTAGTTGAGGGGTGGAGGGCCTTC.

The table lists this clone with a few counts. The chain is built from TRBV19 and TRBJ1-3; possibly TRBD1 for D (5 bases). Germline V lookup: CDR1 LNHDA, CDR2 SQIVND (reference sequence). This CDR3 has 14 residues. Trimming took 5 bases from V and 0 from J, leaving 8 bases between them. The CDR3 sequence is CASSLGHSGNTIYF. CDR3 nucleotides: TGTGCCAGTAGTTTGGGGCACTCTGGAAACACCATATATTTT.

V and J are TRBV11-3 and TRBJ2-1; 14 bases map to TRBD2. The CDR3 covers 16 residues. V was clipped by 4 bases and J by 7 bases; unmatched bases: 6. CDR1 and CDR2 (germline): SGHNT, YENEEA. The CDR3: CASSYAGTSGRNEQFF. For the CDR3, the DNA is TGTGCCAGCAGCTACGCCGGGACTAGCGGGAGAAATGAGCAGTTCTTC.

V usage is TRBV5-1 and J usage is TRBJ2-3; the match to TRBD2 covers 7 bases. V was pared by 3 bases and J by 0 bases, with 4 bases of the junction left unmatched. From germline, CDR1 is SGHRS and CDR2 YFSETQ. This CDR3 has 15 amino acids. The CDR3 DNA follows: TGCGCCAGCAGCTCCAGCGGGGTGAGCACAGATACGCAGTATTTT. Its protein product is CASSSSGVSTDTQYF.

V usage is TRBV18 and J usage is TRBJ2-7; a weak D match, TRBD2 (5 bases). The CDR3 has 13 amino acids. The ends were cut back, 11 bases at V and 7 bases at J, with 21 bases in the middle. CDR1 KGHSH and CDR2 LQKENI come from the germline V gene. CDR3 residues: CAARTGIDQEQYF. DNA for the CDR3: TGTGCCGCACGAACCGGGATCGACCAGGAGCAGTACTTC.